This T cell receptor (beta chain) was documented in a study of response to subunit inactivated influenza vaccine (dated by TCRdb to about 2018). Background for the entire study: Deep quantitative profiling of the T cell receptor repertoire was used in the study to follow responses to a trivalent subunit inactivated influenza vaccine. Beyond this particular receptor, the publication reports: According to the authors, only a limited number of new T cells may be recruited by each seasonal influenza vaccination.

This clonotype has at least ten counts. Its antigen target is currently unknown. There are no base qualities to consult, and no much larger clone falls within one base. The method behind the library was RT-PCR. TCRdb lists the instrument as Illumina HiSeq 2500. TCRdb passed the public sequencing reads through fastp at Q25 and MiXCR, retaining productive beta sequences. Duplicate CDR3 protein sequences are folded into a single record with the most common DNA and genes. Counted in this sample were around 570,000 distinct CDR3 sequences; around 8% of them appeared once. Roughly 13% of the sample lies in the top ten. The CDR3 goes from the cysteine to the phenylalanine over 12 residues. Only the CDR3 portion is preserved as DNA: 36 bases, with reading frame beginning at the first base. V loses 8 bases of germline sequence and J loses 10 bases, and the interval between the two ends is 14 bases.

This clonotype was obtained from a man aged 50-75 years who received an inactivated influenza vaccine. Donor details come from another sample of the same person, matched by shared clones. The sample consisted of PBMCs from blood, taken approximately 25 months after vaccination. Recombination linked TRBV12-3 or TRBV12-4 to TRBJ2-2, with TRBD1 tentatively as D gene (6 bases match). The CDR3 reads CASSTQGQELFF. DNA sequence: TGTGCCAGCTCCACACAGGGCCAGGAGCTGTTTTTT.